This TCR beta chain is drawn from a study of graft-versus-host responses after intestinal transplantation. The data were produced by immunoSEQ multiplex PCR, yet TCRdb's version contains in-frame clones alone and is incomplete. The sample includes 1,600 or so clones, roughly two thirds of them seen just once. The authors plated some 200,000 CFSE-labeled responder cells with some 200,000 irradiated, violet-dye-labeled stimulator cells. The CDR3 sequence is 12 residues long. Germline V gene lookup returns CDR1 SEHNR and CDR2 FQNEAQ (reference sequence). V shed 6 bases and J 5 bases; nucleotides not matched to a gene: 4.

The source material was alloreactive CD8+ T cells from a mixed lymphocyte reaction culture, sampled before transplantation. Subset of the sample: CFSE-low proliferating T cells sorted from roughly 6-day pre-transplant mixed lymphocyte reaction (GvH or HvG direction). This receptor was identified in a human patient who was an organ donor for intestinal transplantation. This chain connects TRBV7-9 to TRBJ2-7, with TRBD1 matching 7 bases. CDR3 sequence (DNA): TGTGCCAGCAGACATACAGGGGACGAGCAGTACTTC. As protein: CASRHTGDEQYF.